A single TCR beta chain is shown here with its context. The table came from immunoSEQ multiplex PCR; TCRdb's copy has only in-frame clones and leaves some out. The sample shows around 270,000 clones, around 84% of them seen only once. This record belongs to a study of blood T cell repertoires in COVID-19. At the level of the study: T cells, B-cell-depleted T cells, or PBMCs supplied cDNA or gDNA.

Germline V gene data show CDR1 as SGHRS and CDR2 as YFSETQ. The ends lost 4 bases at V and 4 bases at J; junction bases unmatched: 10. The CDR3 totals 16 residues. This chain uses TRBV5-1 with TRBJ2-5, with 10 bases fitting TRBD2. This sequence originates from a woman aged 40 to 55 who had recovered from COVID-19. The sample consisted of peripheral blood. The CDR3, as DNA: TGCGCCAGCAGCCCCACTGGCGCTAGCGGGGGAGAGACCCAGTACTTC. Protein sequence: CASSPTGASGGETQYF.